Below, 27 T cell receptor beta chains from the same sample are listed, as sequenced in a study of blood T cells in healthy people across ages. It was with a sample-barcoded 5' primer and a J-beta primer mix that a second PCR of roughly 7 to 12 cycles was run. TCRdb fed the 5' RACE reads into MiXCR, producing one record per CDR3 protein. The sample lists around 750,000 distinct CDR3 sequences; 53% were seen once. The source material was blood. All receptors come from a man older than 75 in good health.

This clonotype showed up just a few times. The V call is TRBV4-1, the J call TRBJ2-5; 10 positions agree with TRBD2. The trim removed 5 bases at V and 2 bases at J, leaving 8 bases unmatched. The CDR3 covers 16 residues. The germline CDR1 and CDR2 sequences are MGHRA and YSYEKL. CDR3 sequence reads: CASSTLAGGPQETQYF. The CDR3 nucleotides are TGCGCCAGCAGCACTTTAGCGGGAGGCCCTCAAGAGACCCAGTACTTC.

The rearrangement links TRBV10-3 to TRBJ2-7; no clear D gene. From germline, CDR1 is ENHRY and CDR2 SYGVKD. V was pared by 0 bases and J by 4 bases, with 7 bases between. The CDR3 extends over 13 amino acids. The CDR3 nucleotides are TGTGCCATCAGTGAGTCGCACCCGTACGAGCAGTACTTC. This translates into CAISESHPYEQYF.

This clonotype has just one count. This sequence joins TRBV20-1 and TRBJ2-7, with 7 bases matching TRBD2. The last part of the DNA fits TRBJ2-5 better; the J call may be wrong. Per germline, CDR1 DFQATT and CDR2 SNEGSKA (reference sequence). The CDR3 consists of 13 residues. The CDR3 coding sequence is TGCAGTGCTAGGAAAGCGGGGTGGGAGACCCAGTACTTC. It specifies CSARKAGWETQYF.

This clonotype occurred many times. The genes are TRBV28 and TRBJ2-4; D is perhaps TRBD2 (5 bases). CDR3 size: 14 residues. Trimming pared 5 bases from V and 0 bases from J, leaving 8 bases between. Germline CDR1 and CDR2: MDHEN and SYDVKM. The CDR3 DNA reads TGTGCCAGCAGTCCTGGACTAGCCAAAAACATTCAGTACTTC. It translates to CASSPGLAKNIQYF. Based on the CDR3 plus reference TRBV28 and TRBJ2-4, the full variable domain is DVKVTQSSRYLVKRTGEKVFLECVQDMDHENMFWYRQDPGLGLRLIYFSYDVKMKEKGDIPEGYSVSREKKERFSLILESASTNQTSMYLCASSPGLAKNIQYFGAGTRLSVL.

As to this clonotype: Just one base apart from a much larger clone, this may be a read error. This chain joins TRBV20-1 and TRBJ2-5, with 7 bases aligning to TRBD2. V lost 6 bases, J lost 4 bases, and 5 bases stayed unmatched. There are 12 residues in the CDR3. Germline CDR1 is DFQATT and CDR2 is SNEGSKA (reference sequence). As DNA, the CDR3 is TGCAGTGCCCAGATAGCGGGAGAGACCCAGTACTTC. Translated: CSAQIAGETQYF.

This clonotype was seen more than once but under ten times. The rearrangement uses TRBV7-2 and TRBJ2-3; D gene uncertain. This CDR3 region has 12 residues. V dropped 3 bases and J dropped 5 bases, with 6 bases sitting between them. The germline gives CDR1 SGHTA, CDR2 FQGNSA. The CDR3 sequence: CASSLKVDTQYF. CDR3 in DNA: TGTGCCAGCAGCTTGAAGGTAGATACGCAGTATTTT.

The CDR3, as DNA: TGTGCCAGCAGTTACGACAGGGTACCCTACGAGCAGTACTTC. Amino acids: CASSYDRVPYEQYF. V gene TRBV6-5 combines with J gene TRBJ2-7, with TRBD1 matching over 7 bases. Germline loops: CDR1 MNHEY, CDR2 SVGAGI. The CDR3 is made up of 14 amino acids. The junction had 3 bases not matched to a gene; V was cut back by 2 bases and J by 2 bases.

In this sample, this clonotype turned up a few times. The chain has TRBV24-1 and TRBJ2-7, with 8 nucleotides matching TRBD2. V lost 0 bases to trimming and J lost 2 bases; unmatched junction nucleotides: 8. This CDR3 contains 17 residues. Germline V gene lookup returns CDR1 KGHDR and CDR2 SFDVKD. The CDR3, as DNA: TGTGCCACCAGTGATTTGAGGTCGGGAGGGAACACCTACGAGCAGTACTTC. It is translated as CATSDLRSGGNTYEQYF.

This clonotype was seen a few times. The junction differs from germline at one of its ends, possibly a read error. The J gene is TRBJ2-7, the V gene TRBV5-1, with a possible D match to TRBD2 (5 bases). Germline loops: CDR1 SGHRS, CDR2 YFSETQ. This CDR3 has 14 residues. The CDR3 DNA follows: TGTGCCAGCAGCTTAGCGCCCGGGACCTACGAGCAGTACTTC. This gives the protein CASSLAPGTYEQYF. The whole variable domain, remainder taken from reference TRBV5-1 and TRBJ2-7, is KAGVTQTPRYLIKTRGQQVTLSCSPISGHRSVSWYQQTPGQGLQFLFEYFSETQRNKGNFPGRFSGRQFSNSRSEMNVSTLELGDSALYLCASSLAPGTYEQYFGPGTRLTVT.

Written as DNA, the CDR3 is TGTGCCGCACGGGGTGTGGGCACAGATACGCAGTATTTT. It is translated as CAARGVGTDTQYF. V usage is TRBV6-2 or TRBV6-3 and J usage is TRBJ2-3, with a tentative D call TRBD2 (5 bases). CDR3 size: 13 residues. The germline gives CDR1 MNHEY, CDR2 SVGEGT. The germline V and J ends were trimmed by 11 bases and 1 base, with 13 bases remaining between them.

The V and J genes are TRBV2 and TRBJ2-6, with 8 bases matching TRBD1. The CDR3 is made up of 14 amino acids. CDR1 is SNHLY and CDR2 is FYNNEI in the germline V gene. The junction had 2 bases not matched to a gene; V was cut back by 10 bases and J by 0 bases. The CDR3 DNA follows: TGTGCCATCGGGACAGGCTCTGGGGCCAACGTCCTGACTTTC. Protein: CAIGTGSGANVLTF.

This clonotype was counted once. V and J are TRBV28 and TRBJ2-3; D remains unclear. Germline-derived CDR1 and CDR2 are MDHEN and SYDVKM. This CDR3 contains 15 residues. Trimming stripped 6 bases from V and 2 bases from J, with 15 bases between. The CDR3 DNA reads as TGTGCCAGCAGGGCGTATGGGGATAACACAGATACGCAGTATTTT. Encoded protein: CASRAYGDNTDTQYF.

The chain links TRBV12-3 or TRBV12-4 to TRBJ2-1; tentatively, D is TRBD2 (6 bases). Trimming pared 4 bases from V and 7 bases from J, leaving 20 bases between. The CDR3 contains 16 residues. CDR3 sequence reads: CASSSSPGTSRNEQFF. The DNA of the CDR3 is TGTGCCAGCAGTTCCTCCCCAGGGACTTCTAGGAATGAGCAGTTCTTC.

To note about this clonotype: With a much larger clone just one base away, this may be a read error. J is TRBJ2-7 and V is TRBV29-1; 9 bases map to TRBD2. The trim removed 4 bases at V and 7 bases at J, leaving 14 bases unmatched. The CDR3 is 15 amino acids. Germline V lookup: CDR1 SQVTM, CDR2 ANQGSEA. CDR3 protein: CSVGPSSGAYNEQYF. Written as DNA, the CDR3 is TGCAGCGTTGGGCCTTCTAGCGGGGCATACAATGAGCAGTACTTC.

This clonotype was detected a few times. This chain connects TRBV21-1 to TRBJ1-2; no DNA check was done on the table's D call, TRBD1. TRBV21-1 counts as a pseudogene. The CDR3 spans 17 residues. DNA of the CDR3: TGTGCCAGCAGCAAACGGACAGGGGGCGCGATTCGCTATGGCTACACCTTC. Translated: CASSKRTGGAIRYGYTF.

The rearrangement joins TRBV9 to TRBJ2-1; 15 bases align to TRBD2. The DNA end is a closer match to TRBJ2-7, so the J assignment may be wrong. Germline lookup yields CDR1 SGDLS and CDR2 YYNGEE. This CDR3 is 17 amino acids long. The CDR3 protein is CASSVLGLAGGYNEQYF. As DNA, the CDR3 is TGTGCCAGCAGCGTACTGGGACTAGCGGGAGGATACAATGAGCAGTACTTC.

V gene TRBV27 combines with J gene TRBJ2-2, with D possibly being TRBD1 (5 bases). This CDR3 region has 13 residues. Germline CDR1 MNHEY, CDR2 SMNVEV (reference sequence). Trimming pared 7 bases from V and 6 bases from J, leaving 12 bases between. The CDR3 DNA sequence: TGTGCCAGCAATTTGAAGGGGCCCGGGGAGCTGTTTTTT. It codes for CASNLKGPGELFF.

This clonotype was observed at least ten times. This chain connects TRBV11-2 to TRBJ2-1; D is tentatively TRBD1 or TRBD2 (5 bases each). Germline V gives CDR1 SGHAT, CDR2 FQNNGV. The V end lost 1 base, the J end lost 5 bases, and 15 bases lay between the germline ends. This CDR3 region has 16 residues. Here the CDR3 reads CASSLVGRGTNNEQFF. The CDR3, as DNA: TGTGCCAGCAGCTTAGTGGGTCGGGGCACCAACAATGAGCAGTTCTTC.

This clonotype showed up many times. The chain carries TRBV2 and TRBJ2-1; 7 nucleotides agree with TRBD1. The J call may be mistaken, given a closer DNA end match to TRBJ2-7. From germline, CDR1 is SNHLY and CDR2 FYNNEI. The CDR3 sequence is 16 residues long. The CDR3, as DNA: TGTGCCAGCAGAGATACGACAGGGTTTGGATACAATGAGCAGTACTTC. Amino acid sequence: CASRDTTGFGYNEQYF.

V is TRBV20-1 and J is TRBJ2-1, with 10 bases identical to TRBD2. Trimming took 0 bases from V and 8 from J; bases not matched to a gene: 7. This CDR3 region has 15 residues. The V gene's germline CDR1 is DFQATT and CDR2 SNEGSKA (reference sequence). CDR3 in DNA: TGCAGTGCTAGAGATCCTAGCGGGAGCCTGGATGAGCAGTTCTTC. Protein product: CSARDPSGSLDEQFF.

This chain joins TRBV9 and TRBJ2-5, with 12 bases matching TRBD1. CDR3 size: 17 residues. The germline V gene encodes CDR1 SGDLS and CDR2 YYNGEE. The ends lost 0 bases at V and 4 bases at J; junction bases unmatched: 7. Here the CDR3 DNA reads TGTGCCAGCAGCGTAGATGGGACAGGGGGCTTGAGAGAGACCCAGTACTTC. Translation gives CASSVDGTGGLRETQYF.

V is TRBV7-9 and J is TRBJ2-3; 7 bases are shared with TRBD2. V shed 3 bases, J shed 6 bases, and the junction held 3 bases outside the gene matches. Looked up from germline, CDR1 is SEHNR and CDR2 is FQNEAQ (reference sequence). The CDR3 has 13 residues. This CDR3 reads CASSLGGFDTQYF. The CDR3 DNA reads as TGTGCCAGCAGCTTGGGGGGGTTTGATACGCAGTATTTT.

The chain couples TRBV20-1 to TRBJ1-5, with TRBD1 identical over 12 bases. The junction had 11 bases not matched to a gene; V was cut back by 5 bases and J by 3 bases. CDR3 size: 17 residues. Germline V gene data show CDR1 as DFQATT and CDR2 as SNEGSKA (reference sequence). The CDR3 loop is CSARDRGPLGINQPQHF. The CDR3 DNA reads TGCAGTGCTCGGGACAGGGGGCCGCTGGGGATCAATCAGCCCCAGCATTTT.

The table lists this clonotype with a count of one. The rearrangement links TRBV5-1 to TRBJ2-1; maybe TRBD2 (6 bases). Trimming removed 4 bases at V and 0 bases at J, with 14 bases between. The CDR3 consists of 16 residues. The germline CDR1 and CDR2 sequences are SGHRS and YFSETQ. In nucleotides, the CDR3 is TGCGCCAGCAGCCATGATAGCGGAAGCTCCTACAATGAGCAGTTCTTC. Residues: CASSHDSGSSYNEQFF.

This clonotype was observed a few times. The CDR3 bases are TGCAGTGCTAGATTGCGGACTAGCGGTCTTAATGAGCAGTTCTTC. Translated, it gives CSARLRTSGLNEQFF. The chain recombines TRBV20-1 with TRBJ2-1; 10 nucleotides agree with TRBD2. Looked up from germline, CDR1 is DFQATT and CDR2 is SNEGSKA (reference sequence). V gave up 2 bases and J gave up 7 bases; unmatched junction bases: 8. The CDR3 runs 15 residues.

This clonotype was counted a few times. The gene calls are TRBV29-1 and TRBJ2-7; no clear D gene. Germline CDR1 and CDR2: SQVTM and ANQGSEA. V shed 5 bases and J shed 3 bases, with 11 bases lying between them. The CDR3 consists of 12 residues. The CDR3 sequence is CSVRGDLYEQYF. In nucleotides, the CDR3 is TGCAGCGTTCGTGGGGATCTCTACGAGCAGTACTTC.

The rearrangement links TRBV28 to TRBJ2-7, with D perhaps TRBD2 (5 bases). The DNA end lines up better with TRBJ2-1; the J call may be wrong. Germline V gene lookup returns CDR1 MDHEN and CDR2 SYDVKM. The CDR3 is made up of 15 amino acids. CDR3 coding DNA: TGTGCCAGCAGTCCCACTAGTGTTCCCTACAATGAGCAGTTCTTC. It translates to CASSPTSVPYNEQFF.